The 4 T cell receptor beta chains given below trace back to one sample, sequenced in a study of T-cell reconstitution after alpha-beta-depleted transplantation in children. A TCRbeta library incorporating unique molecular identifiers was prepared. One entry per CDR3 protein results from TCRdb running MiXCR on the PCR reads. Of roughly 300,000 distinct CDR3 sequences in the sample, more than 9% were seen once. The sequencing here drew on peripheral blood, taken 180 days after TCRalphabeta/CD19-depleted stem cell transplant. These receptors came from a male patient between 2 and 10 years old who had a stem cell transplant for chronic granulomatous disease, so the T cells may come from the graft donor.

This clonotype was found many times. The chain carries TRBV18 and TRBJ2-7; TRBD1 is a possible D gene (6 bases). Trimming shortened V by 1 base and J by 0 bases, and 13 bases separated the two germline ends. The CDR3 sequence is 16 residues long. Germline V gene lookup returns CDR1 KGHSH and CDR2 LQKENI. The CDR3 reads CASSPRSGQSSYEQYF. The CDR3 bases are TGTGCCAGCTCACCACGATCTGGACAGAGCTCCTACGAGCAGTACTTC.

This chain uses TRBV5-4 with TRBJ2-5; D is possibly TRBD1 (6 bases). V lost 5 bases, J lost 4 bases, and 12 bases lay in between. The CDR3 is made up of 13 amino acids. The V gene's germline CDR1 is SGHNT and CDR2 YYREEE (reference sequence). The CDR3: CASRPGVTETQYF. The CDR3 nucleotides read TGTGCCAGCAGACCAGGGGTTACAGAGACCCAGTACTTC.

This clonotype was recorded at least ten times. The gene calls are TRBV15 and TRBJ2-2, with D perhaps TRBD1 (5 bases). Germline V gene lookup returns CDR1 LNHNV and CDR2 YYDKDF (reference sequence). V shed 1 base and J shed 5 bases, with 8 bases lying between them. The CDR3 sequence is 14 residues long. This CDR3 is CATSRVQETGELFF. The CDR3 DNA sequence: TGTGCCACCAGCAGAGTACAGGAGACCGGGGAGCTGTTTTTT.

This clonotype was counted at least ten times. The rearrangement joins TRBV7-2 to TRBJ2-5; no clear D gene. V gave up 4 bases and J gave up 4 bases, with 10 bases separating them. Germline V lookup: CDR1 SGHTA, CDR2 FQGNSA. This CDR3 is 13 amino acids long. The CDR3 spells CASSSPGVETQYF. The CDR3 DNA reads as TGTGCCAGCAGCTCCCCTGGGGTAGAGACCCAGTACTTC.